Listed below are T cell receptor beta chains from one sample, sequenced in a study of blood T cell repertoires in COVID-19. The protocol was immunoSEQ multiplex PCR, while the TCRdb copy is restricted to in-frame clones and leaves out a portion. The sample lists fewer than 450,000 clones; more than 75% were seen once. The sample was peripheral blood. These receptors were obtained from a woman between 45 and 65 years old with COVID-19, enrolled during active disease. The CDR3 runs from the conserved cysteine through the conserved F or W. D genes are given only for firm matches. Clone size is stated in some rows and not others, as once, few, many or a class when expanded.

. | 15 | TRBJ2-3 | . | TRBV6-5 | CASSYEGPPTDTQYF | TGTGCCAGCAGTTACGAGGGCCCTCCCACAGATACGCAGTATTTT
. | 12 | TRBJ2-3 | . | TRBV19 | CASRESADTQYF | TGTGCCAGTAGGGAGTCCGCAGATACGCAGTATTTT
. | 13 | TRBJ2-1 | . | TRBV7-9 | CASSLVIYNEQFF | TGTGCCAGCAGCTTAGTTATCTACAATGAGCAGTTCTTC
. | 14 | TRBJ2-2 | TRBD1 | TRBV3-1/TRBV3-2 | CASSARQGPGELFF | TGTGCCAGCAGCGCCCGACAGGGGCCCGGGGAGCTGTTTTTT
once | 16 | TRBJ1-5 | TRBD1 | TRBV19 | CASSIGKGASNQPQHF | TGTGCCAGTAGTATAGGAAAGGGGGCGAGCAATCAGCCCCAGCATTTT
. | 17 | TRBJ2-3 | TRBD2 | TRBV11-3 | CASSLGGLAGRTDTQYF | TGTGCCAGCAGCTTAGGAGGACTAGCGGGAAGGACAGATACGCAGTATTTT
. | 14 | TRBJ1-1 | . | TRBV5-1 | CASSLVVTGTEAFF | TGCGCCAGCAGCTTGGTCGTGACTGGCACTGAAGCTTTCTTT
. | 15 | TRBJ2-1 | . | TRBV19 | CASSTSISGSNEQFF | TGTGCCAGTAGTACCAGTATCTCGGGTTCAAATGAGCAGTTCTTC
. | 14 | TRBJ1-1 | . | TRBV14 | CASSQGGENTEAFF | TGTGCCAGCAGCCAAGGAGGAGAGAACACTGAAGCTTTCTTT
. | 16 | TRBJ2-1 | TRBD2 | TRBV2 | CASSWGAGGPINEQFF | TGTGCCAGCAGTTGGGGGGCGGGAGGGCCTATAAATGAGCAGTTCTTC
once | 16 | TRBJ1-5 | . | TRBV6-5 | CASSSDRRASNQPQHF | TGTGCCAGCAGTTCGGATAGGAGGGCCTCCAATCAGCCCCAGCATTTT
. | 14 | TRBJ2-3 | . | TRBV10-1 | CASSPARGGDTQYF | TGCGCCAGCAGCCCAGCGAGAGGGGGAGATACGCAGTATTTT
. | 18 | TRBJ1-5 | TRBD1 | TRBV12-5 | CASGFLSPRDRAYQPQHF | TGTGCTAGTGGTTTCTTGAGTCCCCGGGACAGAGCTTATCAGCCCCAGCATTTT
. | 15 | TRBJ1-5 | . | TRBV19 | CASSMKRGVEDPQHF | TGTGCCAGTAGTATGAAGCGGGGGGTGGAGGATCCCCAGCATTTT
. | 15 | TRBJ1-1 | . | TRBV5-4 | CASSLVGWANTEAFF | TGTGCCAGCAGCTTGGTCGGTTGGGCGAACACTGAAGCTTTCTTT
. | 14 | TRBJ1-4 | . | TRBV19 | CASSIVPFNEKLFF | TGTGCCAGTAGTATTGTTCCATTTAATGAAAAACTGTTTTTT
. | 13 | TRBJ1-1 | . | TRBV12-3/TRBV12-4 | CASTGQSNTEAFF | TGTGCCAGCACCGGACAGTCAAACACTGAAGCTTTCTTT
. | 14 | TRBJ1-1 | TRBD1 | TRBV27 | CASRGTGEGTEAFF | TGTGCCAGCAGAGGGACAGGGGAGGGCACTGAAGCTTTCTTT
. | 16 | TRBJ1-5 | . | TRBV12-5 | CASGLVRGFGNQPQHF | TGTGCTAGTGGTTTGGTACGGGGGTTCGGCAATCAGCCCCAGCATTTT
. | 12 | TRBJ2-5 | . | TRBV11-3 | CASSFFGETQYF | TGTGCCAGCAGCTTTTTCGGGGAGACCCAGTACTTC
. | 15 | TRBJ1-2 | TRBD1 | TRBV4-3 | CASSQDRATGAGYTF | TGCGCCAGCAGCCAAGATCGGGCGACAGGGGCTGGCTACACCTTC
. | 17 | TRBJ2-5 | TRBD2 | TRBV19 | CASSMTPAGGPQETQYF | TGTGCCAGTAGTATGACTCCGGCGGGAGGACCTCAAGAGACCCAGTACTTC
. | 17 | TRBJ2-3 | . | TRBV19 | CASSIDRRGGGTDTQYF | TGTGCCAGTAGTATAGACCGGAGAGGGGGTGGAACAGATACGCAGTATTTT
. | 15 | TRBJ2-3 | TRBD2 | TRBV5-1 | CASMPGTSPTDTQYF | TGCGCCAGCATGCCCGGGACTAGCCCCACAGATACGCAGTATTTT
once | 14 | TRBJ2-7 | . | TRBV7-2 | CASSEGGATYEQYF | TGTGCCAGCAGCGAAGGGGGTGCGACCTACGAGCAGTACTTC
. | 13 | TRBJ2-7 | TRBD1 | TRBV12-3/TRBV12-4 | CASSLTGGYEQYF | TGTGCCAGCAGTTTAACAGGGGGATACGAGCAGTACTTC
. | 15 | TRBJ1-5 | TRBD1 | TRBV6-1 | CASSEQGGPNQPQHF | TGTGCCAGCAGTGAACAGGGGGGCCCGAATCAGCCCCAGCATTTT
. | 18 | TRBJ2-2 | . | TRBV11-3 | CASSTIAPRRRNTGELFF | TGTGCCAGCAGCACAATAGCCCCTCGGCGGAGGAACACCGGGGAGCTGTTTTTT
. | 16 | TRBJ2-1 | TRBD2 | TRBV7-9 | CASSSLGTSDYNEQFF | TGTGCCAGCAGCTCCTTAGGAACTAGCGACTACAATGAGCAGTTCTTC
. | 16 | TRBJ2-5 | TRBD1 | TRBV30 | CAWRSRDRGGRETQYF | TGTGCCTGGAGATCCCGGGACAGGGGAGGGCGAGAGACCCAGTACTTC
. | 12 | TRBJ2-5 | . | TRBV29-1 | CSVTRAQETQYF | TGCAGCGTTACCAGGGCCCAAGAGACCCAGTACTTC
few | 16 | TRBJ2-7 | . | TRBV18 | CASSPRNRRGSYEQYF | TGTGCCAGCTCACCACGGAACCGCAGGGGTAGCTACGAGCAGTACTTC
. | 12 | TRBJ2-7 | . | TRBV5-8 | CASNRLSYEQYF | TGTGCCAGCAACCGGTTAAGCTACGAGCAGTACTTC
. | 14 | TRBJ1-5 | TRBD1 | TRBV6-5 | CASSPDRGDQPQHF | TGTGCCAGCAGTCCAGACAGGGGCGACCAGCCCCAGCATTTT
. | 14 | TRBJ1-1 | TRBD1 | TRBV11-3 | CASSLESDRGRTFF | TGTGCCAGCAGCTTAGAAAGTGACAGGGGGAGGACTTTCTTT
. | 12 | TRBJ2-3 | . | TRBV7-2 | CASSYYVDTQYF | TGTGCCAGCAGCTATTATGTGGATACGCAGTATTTT
few | 18 | TRBJ1-2 | TRBD1 | TRBV19 | CASSRLLGTVQSNYGYTF | TGTGCCAGTAGTAGGCTGCTGGGGACAGTACAATCTAACTATGGCTACACCTTC
. | 14 | TRBJ2-2 | . | TRBV15 | CATSRTSYTGELFF | TGTGCCACCAGCAGAACTAGCTACACCGGGGAGCTGTTTTTT
few | 13 | TRBJ1-2 | TRBD1 | TRBV30 | CAWSVGTGRGYTF | TGTGCCTGGAGTGTCGGGACAGGGAGAGGCTACACCTTC
. | 19 | TRBJ2-1 | . | TRBV27 | CASSFPGAEKRGSYNEQFF | TGTGCCAGCAGTTTTCCCGGGGCCGAGAAAAGGGGGTCCTACAATGAGCAGTTCTTC
. | 12 | TRBJ1-2 | . | TRBV6-1 | CASSERDYGYTF | TGTGCCAGCAGTGAACGGGACTATGGCTACACCTTC
. | 18 | TRBJ2-7 | TRBD2 | TRBV5-6 | CASSGGGGRIELSYEQYF | TGTGCCAGCAGCGGTGGCGGGGGACGGATAGAACTATCCTACGAGCAGTACTTC
. | 15 | TRBJ1-2 | TRBD1 | TRBV11-2 | CASSAPGQRRSGYTF | TGTGCCAGCAGCGCCCCGGGACAGCGGCGGAGCGGCTACACCTTC
. | 14 | TRBJ1-6 | TRBD1 | TRBV18 | CASSPQGDNSPLHF | TGTGCCAGCTCACCCCAGGGGGACAATTCACCCCTCCACTTT
. | 14 | TRBJ1-5 | . | TRBV12-5 | CASGLSDSNQPQHF | TGTGCTAGTGGTTTGTCAGATAGCAATCAGCCCCAGCATTTT
. | 14 | TRBJ2-3 | . | TRBV5-1 | CASSPGHSTDTQYF | TGCGCCAGCAGCCCAGGACACAGCACAGATACGCAGTATTTT
. | 13 | TRBJ1-1 | TRBD1 | TRBV5-5 | CASSGQGAEEAFF | TGTGCCAGCAGCGGACAGGGGGCGGAGGAAGCTTTCTTT
. | 13 | TRBJ1-1 | TRBD1 | TRBV30 | CAWSAYRGGEAFF | TGTGCCTGGAGTGCCTACAGGGGCGGTGAAGCTTTCTTT
. | 15 | TRBJ1-1 | . | TRBV21-1 | CASPRTGSGYTEAFF | TGTGCCAGCCCAAGGACAGGGAGCGGTTACACTGAAGCTTTCTTT